A selection of T cell receptor beta chains follows, all from one sample in a study of cytotoxic CD8 clonotypes in ibrutinib-treated CLL. TCRdb's table, derived via immunoSEQ multiplex PCR, lists solely in-frame clones and lacks some. The table records some 200,000 clones, about 75% of them present only once. This specimen consisted of PBMCs, obtained after 12 months of ibrutinib treatment. The source is a human donor with chronic lymphocytic leukemia. CDR3s include the opening cysteine and the closing phenylalanine or tryptophan. The D gene is left open where the match is weak. Size is omitted from some rows. Given values are once, few, many or a class for expanded clones.

J | V | D | size | DNA | CDR3
TRBJ1-5 | TRBV19 | TRBD1 | NA | TGTGCCAGTCGGGACAGGTTCAATCAGCCCCAGCATTTT | CASRDRFNQPQHF
TRBJ2-7 | TRBV7-8 | NA | NA | TGTGCCAGCAGCTTAGGTGTCAGCGAGAACTACGAGCAGTACTTC | CASSLGVSENYEQYF
TRBJ1-2 | TRBV11-2 | NA | once | TGTGCCAGCACCCTTTCTAGGGGAGCTGGTTATGGCTACACCTTC | CASTLSRGAGYGYTF
TRBJ1-1 | TRBV19 | NA | NA | TGTGCCAGTAGTATCTGGGTAAACACTGAAGCTTTCTTT | CASSIWVNTEAFF
TRBJ1-1 | TRBV4-3 | NA | NA | TGCGCCAGCAGCCATGGGGTTGGCACTGAAGCTTTCTTT | CASSHGVGTEAFF
TRBJ2-3 | TRBV30 | NA | NA | TGTGCCTGGAGATGGGGCGGGTGGCAGGACACAGATACGCAGTATTTT | CAWRWGGWQDTDTQYF
TRBJ2-7 | TRBV4-2 | TRBD2 | NA | TGTGCCAGCAGCCAGGGACTAGCTTACGAGCAGTACTTC | CASSQGLAYEQYF
TRBJ2-7 | TRBV28 | NA | NA | TGTGCCAGCAGACCAGACTACCGGCTGTCGGAGCAGTACTTC | CASRPDYRLSEQYF
TRBJ2-7 | TRBV6-6 | NA | NA | TGTGCCAGCAGTTACCGGAGGACAGCTCATTCCTACGAGCAGTACTTC | CASSYRRTAHSYEQYF
TRBJ1-6 | TRBV30 | NA | few | TGTGCCTGGAGTGGAGCCTACTCACCCCTCCACTTT | CAWSGAYSPLHF
TRBJ2-1 | TRBV9 | TRBD2 | NA | TGTGCCAGCAGCGTAAGCCCCACCGGGACTAGCGGACACAATGAGCAGTTCTTC | CASSVSPTGTSGHNEQFF
TRBJ2-5 | TRBV19 | TRBD2 | NA | TGTGCCAGTAGTATATGGGCGGGAGGCCCAAGTCAAGAGACCCAGTACTTC | CASSIWAGGPSQETQYF
TRBJ1-1 | TRBV5-5 | NA | NA | TGTGCCAGCAGCCCACGACAGGACATGAACACTGAAGCTTTCTTT | CASSPRQDMNTEAFF
TRBJ2-7 | TRBV11-2 | NA | NA | TGTGCCAGCACCACCCTCTATTACGAGCAGTACTTC | CASTTLYYEQYF
TRBJ1-2 | TRBV30 | NA | few | TGTGCCTGGAGTGTACCGGGGTGGAGGGGAGGCTACACCTTC | CAWSVPGWRGGYTF
TRBJ2-6 | TRBV18 | NA | NA | TGTGCCAGCTCACCACAGGAATCCTGGGCAGCTGGGGCCAACGTCCTGACTTTC | CASSPQESWAAGANVLTF
TRBJ2-5 | TRBV2 | NA | NA | TGTGCCAGCAGCGAAACAGGGTCCTGGGAGACCCAGTACTTC | CASSETGSWETQYF
TRBJ1-5 | TRBV30 | NA | NA | TGTGCCTGGGCCAGTACAGAGAATCAGCCCCAGCATTTT | CAWASTENQPQHF
TRBJ1-1 | TRBV4-1 | NA | few | TGCGCCAGCAGCCAAGAAGGTATAGAACTGAACACTGAAGCTTTCTTT | CASSQEGIELNTEAFF
TRBJ2-7 | TRBV7-2 | NA | NA | TGTGCCAGCGGTCGGAGCGGCCCCACCTCCTACGAGCAGTACTTC | CASGRSGPTSYEQYF
TRBJ1-1 | TRBV28 | NA | NA | TGTGCCAGCAGTTTATTAAACACTTTTTTGTCGAACACTGAAGCTTTCTTT | CASSLLNTFLSNTEAFF
TRBJ2-5 | TRBV9 | TRBD2 | NA | TGTGCCAGCAGCTTGGGGGGGTCAGCGAGGGAGACCCAGTACTTC | CASSLGGSARETQYF
TRBJ2-7 | TRBV19 | NA | NA | TGTGCCAGTAGTACCAGGACGGCCTCCTACGAGCAGTACTTC | CASSTRTASYEQYF
TRBJ2-2 | TRBV19 | TRBD2 | NA | TGTGCCAGTGGACTAGCGGGAGGGCCGTTCGGGGAGCTGTTTTTT | CASGLAGGPFGELFF
TRBJ2-3 | TRBV27 | TRBD2 | NA | TGTGCCAGCAGTCCCACTAGCGGGGGAGCACTCACAGATACGCAGTATTTT | CASSPTSGGALTDTQYF
TRBJ1-1 | TRBV7-2 | NA | NA | TGTGCCAGCAGCCAGACAGGTAGGGGCACTGAAGCTTTCTTT | CASSQTGRGTEAFF